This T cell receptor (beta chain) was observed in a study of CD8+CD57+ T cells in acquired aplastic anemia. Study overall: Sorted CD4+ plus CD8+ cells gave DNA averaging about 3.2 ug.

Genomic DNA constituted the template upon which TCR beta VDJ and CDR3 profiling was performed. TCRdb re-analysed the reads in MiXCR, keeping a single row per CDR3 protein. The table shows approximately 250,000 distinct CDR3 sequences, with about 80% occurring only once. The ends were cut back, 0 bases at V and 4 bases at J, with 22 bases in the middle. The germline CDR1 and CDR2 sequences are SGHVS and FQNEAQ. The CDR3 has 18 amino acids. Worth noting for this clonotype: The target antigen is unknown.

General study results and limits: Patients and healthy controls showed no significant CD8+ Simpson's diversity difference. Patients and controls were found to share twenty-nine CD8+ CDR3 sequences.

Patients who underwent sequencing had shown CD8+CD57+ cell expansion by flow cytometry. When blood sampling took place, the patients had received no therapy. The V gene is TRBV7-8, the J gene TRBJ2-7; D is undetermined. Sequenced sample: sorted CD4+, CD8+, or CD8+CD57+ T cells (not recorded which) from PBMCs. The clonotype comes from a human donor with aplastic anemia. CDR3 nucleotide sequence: TGTGCCAGCAGCTTAGCGGCAGGTGCGGAAGCCCTGTATTACGAGCAGTACGTC. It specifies CASSLAAGAEALYYEQYV.